This T cell receptor beta chain was identified in a study of cytomegalovirus exposure and HLA in healthy donors. Study-level results: The dataset shows that most TCR sequences were rare, while some public TCRs occurred in many donors. DRB1 had the most TCR associations and HLA-C the fewest, a later analysis found, with rates varying by HLA locus.

On this clone itself: The antigen remains unidentified.

CDR3 length: 14 residues. V lost 6 bases to trimming and J lost 4 bases, with 14 bases between them. Germline lookup yields CDR1 SGHKS and CDR2 YYEKEE (reference sequence). The PCR contained 60 Vbeta and 13 Jbeta primers. Study processing details: Counted up in a later analysis, unique TCR beta chains came to some 75 million, with around 12 million shared. Assay: immunoSEQ multiplex PCR; the TCRdb copy retains only in-frame clones and omits some. The V and J calls and the clone size are those of that table, but D and trimming were determined from the DNA. The table lists about 140,000 clones. Sequenced: PBMCs. This sequence joins TRBV5-5 and TRBJ1-3, with a weak D call TRBD1 (6 bases). The sequence derives from a male donor in good health and CMV-seronegative. The CDR3 DNA sequence: TGTGCCAGCACCCCAGGGGCCCGAGGAAACACCATATATTTT. Translating gives CASTPGARGNTIYF.